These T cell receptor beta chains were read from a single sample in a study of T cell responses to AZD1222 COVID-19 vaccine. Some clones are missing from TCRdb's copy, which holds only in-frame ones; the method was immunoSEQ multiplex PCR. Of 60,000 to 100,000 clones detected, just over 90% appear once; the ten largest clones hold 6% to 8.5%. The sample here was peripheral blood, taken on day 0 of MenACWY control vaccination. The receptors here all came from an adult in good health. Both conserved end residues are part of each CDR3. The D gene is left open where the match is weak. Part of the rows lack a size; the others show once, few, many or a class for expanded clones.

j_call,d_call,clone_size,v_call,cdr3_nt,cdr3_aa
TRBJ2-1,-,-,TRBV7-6,TGTGCCAGCAGCTTAGGGGGTAGGACTTTATACAATGAGCAGTTCTTC,CASSLGGRTLYNEQFF
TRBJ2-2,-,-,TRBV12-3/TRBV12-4,TGTGCCAGCAGTTTCCAGAGGGCCGGGGAGCTGTTTTTT,CASSFQRAGELFF
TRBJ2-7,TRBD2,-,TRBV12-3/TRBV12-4,TGTGCCAGCAGGTTGGGAGGGGTTCACGAGCAGTACTTC,CASRLGGVHEQYF
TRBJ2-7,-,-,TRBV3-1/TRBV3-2,TGTGCCAGCAGCCAAGTTGGAGGGAAATACGAGCAGTACTTC,CASSQVGGKYEQYF
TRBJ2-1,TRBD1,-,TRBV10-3,TGTGCCATCAGTGACCCGAGGACAGGGAACAATGAGCAGTTCTTC,CAISDPRTGNNEQFF
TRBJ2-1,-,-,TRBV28,TGTGCCAGCAGTTTAGGGACGCGCTACAATGAGCAGTTCTTC,CASSLGTRYNEQFF
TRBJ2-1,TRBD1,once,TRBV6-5,TGTGCCAGCAGAAACAGGGGACATGAGCAGTTCTTC,CASRNRGHEQFF
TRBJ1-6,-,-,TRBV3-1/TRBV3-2,TGTGCCAGCAGCCAAGATGGGAATTCACCCCTCCACTTT,CASSQDGNSPLHF
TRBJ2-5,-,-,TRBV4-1,TGCGCCAGCAGCCCGCAGGGGCCTCAAGAGACCCAGTACTTC,CASSPQGPQETQYF
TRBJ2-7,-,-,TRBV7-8,TGTGCCAGCAGCTTAAGTGGGAGCTACGAGCAGTACTTC,CASSLSGSYEQYF
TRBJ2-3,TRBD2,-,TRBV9,TGTGCCAGCAGCGTAGGGTGGTTAGCGGGGGTCACGCAGTATTTT,CASSVGWLAGVTQYF
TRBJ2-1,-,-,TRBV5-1,TGCGCCAGCAGCTTGGCACTAGCCCCCTTCTACAATGAGCAGTTCTTC,CASSLALAPFYNEQFF
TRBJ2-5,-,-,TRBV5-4,TGTGCCAGCAGCTTGGGAGACGGGGAGACCCAGTACTTC,CASSLGDGETQYF
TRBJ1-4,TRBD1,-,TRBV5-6,TGTGCCAGCAACGTAAAGGGACAGATTAATGAAAAACTGTTTTTT,CASNVKGQINEKLFF
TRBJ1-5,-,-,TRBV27,TGTGCCAGCAGCGTCCACCCGATGATTAGCAATCAGCCCCAGCATTTT,CASSVHPMISNQPQHF
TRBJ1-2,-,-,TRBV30,TGTGCCTGGAGTACAACACTTTCCTATGGCTACACCTTC,CAWSTTLSYGYTF
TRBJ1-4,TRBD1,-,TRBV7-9,TGTGCCAGCAGCCAGGGACAGTTGGTTAATGAAAAACTGTTTTTT,CASSQGQLVNEKLFF
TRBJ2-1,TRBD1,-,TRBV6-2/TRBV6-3,TGTGCCAGCAGTCGGTACGCTGGACAGGGGCTAGATGAGCAGTTCTTC,CASSRYAGQGLDEQFF
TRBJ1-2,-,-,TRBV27,TGTGCCAGCAGTTTAAGTAGGCAGGAGTATGGCTACACCTTC,CASSLSRQEYGYTF
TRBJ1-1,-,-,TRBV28,TGTGCCAGCAGTCCTCCGGGGCTCGCTGAAGCTTTCTTT,CASSPPGLAEAFF
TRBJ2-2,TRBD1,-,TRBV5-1,TGCGCCAGCAGCCGGGGGACAGGGGACACCGGGGAGCTGTTTTTT,CASSRGTGDTGELFF
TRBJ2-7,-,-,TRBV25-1,TGTGCCAGCAGTGGTTACGAGCAGTACTTC,CASSGYEQYF
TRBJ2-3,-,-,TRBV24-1,TGTGCCACCAGTGATTTTGGGTCTAGCACAGATACGCAGTATTTT,CATSDFGSSTDTQYF
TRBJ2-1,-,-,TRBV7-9,TGTGCCAGCAGCTTAGAGGGTTGGCATGAGCAGTTCTTC,CASSLEGWHEQFF
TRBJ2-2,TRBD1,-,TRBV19,TGTGCCAGTAGTATCTACCGCGGGACAGGGTCCCCCGGGGAGCTGTTTTTT,CASSIYRGTGSPGELFF
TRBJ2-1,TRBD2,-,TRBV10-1,TGCGCCAGCAGTGATACTAGCGGGAGCTACAATGAGCAGTTCTTC,CASSDTSGSYNEQFF
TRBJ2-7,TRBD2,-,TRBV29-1,TGCAGCGTTGGCAATCCGTCTAGCGGGAACTACGAGCAGTACTTC,CSVGNPSSGNYEQYF
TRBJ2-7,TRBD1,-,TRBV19,TGTGCCAGTAGAGGGGAGACAGGGGTGACCTACGAGCAGTACTTC,CASRGETGVTYEQYF
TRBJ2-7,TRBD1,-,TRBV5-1,TGCGCCAGCAGCACGGGGACAGGGGGTCACGAGCAGTACTTC,CASSTGTGGHEQYF
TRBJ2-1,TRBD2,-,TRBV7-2,TGTGCCAGCAGCGCCACCGGCGGGAGTTTTTACAATGAGCAGTTCTTC,CASSATGGSFYNEQFF
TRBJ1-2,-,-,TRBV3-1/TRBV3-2,TGTGCCAGCAGCCAAGCACTTCGTAGCTACACCTTC,CASSQALRSYTF
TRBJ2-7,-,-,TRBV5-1,TGCGCCAGCAGCCCAACCGGGCCCCCGGGGCACGAGCAGTACTTC,CASSPTGPPGHEQYF
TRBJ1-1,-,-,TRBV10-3,TGTGCCATCAGTGCAGGGGAGAGGGAGACTGAAGCTTTCTTT,CAISAGERETEAFF
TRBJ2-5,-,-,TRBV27,TGTGCCAGCAGTTTACGGGACGGGGAAGAGACCCAGTACTTC,CASSLRDGEETQYF
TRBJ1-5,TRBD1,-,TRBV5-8,TGTGCCAGCAGCCGGGACAGGGATCAGCCCCAGCATTTT,CASSRDRDQPQHF
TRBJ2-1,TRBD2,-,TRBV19,TGTGCCAGTAGTTTAGCGGGAGTCCTAGGGAGTTCCTTCTACAATGAGCAGTTCTTC,CASSLAGVLGSSFYNEQFF
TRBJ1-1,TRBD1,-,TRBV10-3,TGTGCCTCACAGGGGGCCGCGACTGAAGCTTTCTTT,CASQGAATEAFF
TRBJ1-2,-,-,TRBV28,TGTGCCAGCAGTTCCCGGGACAACTATGGCTACACCTTC,CASSSRDNYGYTF
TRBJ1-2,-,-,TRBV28,TGTGCCAGCAGTTTCGGGTCTTATGGCTACACCTTC,CASSFGSYGYTF
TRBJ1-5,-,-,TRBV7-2,TGTGCCAGCAGCAAATCACCCCCCAATCAGCCCCAGCATTTT,CASSKSPPNQPQHF
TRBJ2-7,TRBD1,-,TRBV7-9,TGTGCCAGCAGCGCGAGCAGGGGGAAAAATTACGAGCAGTACTTC,CASSASRGKNYEQYF
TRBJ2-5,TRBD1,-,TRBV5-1,TGCGCCAGCAGCACCCGCCGGGACAGCATACCGCAGACCCAGTACTTC,CASSTRRDSIPQTQYF
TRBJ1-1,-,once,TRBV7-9,TGTGCCAGCAGCCCCTACACGGGCACTGAAGCTTTCTTT,CASSPYTGTEAFF
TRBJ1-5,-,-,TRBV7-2,TGTGCCAGCAGCTTAGTCGGACCGCACAATCAGCCCCAGCATTTT,CASSLVGPHNQPQHF
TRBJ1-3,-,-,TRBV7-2,TGTGCCAGCAGCTTAGTGGGCTCTGGAAACACCATATATTTT,CASSLVGSGNTIYF
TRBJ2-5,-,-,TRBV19,TGTGCCAGTAGTGCACCGACAGGAGTCCAAGAGACCCAGTACTTC,CASSAPTGVQETQYF
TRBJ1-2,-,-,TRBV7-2,TGTGCCAGCAGCTTATACGGGACGGTGGGGGGCTACACCTTC,CASSLYGTVGGYTF
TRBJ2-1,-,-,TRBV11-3,TGTGCCAGCAGCTTAACATTTAGGAATGAGCAGTTCTTC,CASSLTFRNEQFF
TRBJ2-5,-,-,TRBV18,TGTGCCAGCTCACCCAGGGAGCAAGAGACCCAGTACTTC,CASSPREQETQYF
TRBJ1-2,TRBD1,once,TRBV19,TGTGCCAGTAGTCCCCGACAGGGTGGCGGCTATGGCTACACCTTC,CASSPRQGGGYGYTF
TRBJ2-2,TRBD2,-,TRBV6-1,TGTGCCAGCAGTTCCAGCGGGAGGGCCGGGGAGCTGTTTTTT,CASSSSGRAGELFF
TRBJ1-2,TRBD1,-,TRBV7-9,TGTGCCAGCAGCCAGGGACAGGGTAACGGCTACACCTTC,CASSQGQGNGYTF
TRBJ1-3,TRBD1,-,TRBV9,TGTGCCAGCAGCGTATTCCAGGGGGGTAACTCTGGAAACACCATATATTTT,CASSVFQGGNSGNTIYF
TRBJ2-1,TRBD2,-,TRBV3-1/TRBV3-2,TGTGCCAGCGGGACTAGCGGTGACAATGAGCAGTTCTTC,CASGTSGDNEQFF